This T cell receptor beta chain comes out of a study of cytomegalovirus exposure and HLA in healthy donors (dated by TCRdb to about 2017). A note on the overall study: An earlier analysis of approximately 590 of the donors reported more than 250 Gb of sequence data and some 100 million unique TCR beta sequences from 190 million or so T cells. About 300 gigabases of sequencing data and 78 million or so unique TCR sequences were included in an early release covering around 650 HLA-typed donors. The genetic ancestry cluster associated with self-reported Caucasian donors included roughly 84% of the approximately 410 genotyped donors. The study was designed to test whether signatures of past pathogen exposure could be identified by cataloging public T cell receptors. The study used immunosequencing to profile the T cell repertoires of more than 650 subjects and linked those repertoires to cytomegalovirus serostatus. In addition to the first cohort of approximately 670 subjects, a separate validation cohort of 120 different subjects was used. The study combined high-throughput TCR immunosequencing, statistical association of individual TCRs with disease status, and machine learning to predict cytomegalovirus infection status. A later analysis re-examined previously published TCR beta repertoires from 610 or so donors and added high-resolution HLA genotyping to investigate patterns of TCR occurrence. The later analysis used no new phenotypic data to find candidate immune exposures, relying instead on TCR beta sequences and their occurrence across donors. To decide whether each TCR beta V gene segment behaved as functional or pseudogenic, an earlier analysis of 587 of the donors relied on high-throughput TCR beta sequencing. Alongside the repertoire data, information on donor age, sex, ethnicity and CMV serostatus was compiled. In a later genetic analysis, genome-wide SNP genotypes for about 65% of the roughly 670 donors were used, and that subset was treated as a discovery cohort. All discovery cohort repertoires had been generated using a single sequencing platform. HLA typing covered class I and class II loci at four-digit resolution. Typing coverage varied by locus: about 629-640 donors for A, B, C, DRB1 and DQB1; more than 500 for DQA1; about 600 for DPA1; fewer than 480 for DPB1. Five DR-DQ haplotypes were treated as single units for association and clustering because of strong linkage in the cohort. Across approximately 400 genotyped donors of the cohort, an average of approximately 200,000 unique TCR beta nucleotide sequences per donor were sequenced, and around 20% of those sequences were non-productive. General study outcomes and caveats: According to a later analysis, most CMV-associated TCR beta chains appeared to be HLA-restricted, and the HLA associations seemed to be driven largely by CMV exposure. Across donors, most TCR sequences were observed very rarely, whereas some public TCRs were present in many individuals. Strong co-occurrence of HLA alleles, especially DR and DQ, made assigning TCR associations to individual alleles difficult. Because counts were too low, fewer than 20 rarely observed V segments, including chromosome 9 orphons, were excluded from the earlier analysis of some 540 of the donors. According to a later genetic analysis, donors in an Asian-associated ancestry cluster had fewer N-insertions in productive TCRs than the approximately 690-donor mean. Because HLA typing was unavailable for some donors at each locus, only the typed subset was used in association tests. In vitro tests confirmed that a few of the cytomegalovirus-associated TCR beta chains recognize cytomegalovirus antigens. In an earlier analysis of some 500 of the donors, most TCR beta V segments appeared in productive rearrangements about 87% or about 30% of the time, broadly matching IMGT annotations. Compared with equally common non-associated chains, HLA-associated TCR beta chains in a later analysis were more clonally expanded and had lower generation probabilities. Only TCR beta chains were sequenced in this cohort, and the absence of alpha or paired-chain data limited detectable features. Some IMGT-functional V segments, including TRBV6-2 and TRBV6-3, could not be distinguished by the 87-base-pair reads and were therefore excluded. According to a later analysis, parvovirus B19, influenza, CMV and Epstein-Barr virus appeared linked to several top co-occurrence clusters. In a later analysis, TCR association rates were found to vary across HLA loci, with the most associated TCRs seen for DRB1 alleles and the fewest for HLA-C alleles. The presence/absence analyses assumed that sequencing depth was roughly uniform across donors, and that assumption may not be true. In the study, some 160 TCR beta chains were listed as associated with cytomegalovirus. A later analysis associated around 16,000 TCR beta sequences with specific HLA alleles at a false discovery rate of 0.05. A group of highly shared sequence variants was considered likely to be a technical artifact of the sequencing pipeline. A further reported finding was that TCR beta sequences accurately predicted the HLA-A and HLA-B alleles for most subjects in the first cohort. Correlated functional status among segregating V segments might reflect linkage disequilibrium, but an unknown experimental factor could not be ruled out. The authors suggested that the approach could potentially be extended to other disease states and immunological phenotypes. An association between a missense DCLRE1C variant and V-gene and J-gene trimming of TCR beta chains was found in a later genetic analysis and replicated in an independent cohort. The classifier was reported to diagnose cytomegalovirus status with high specificity and sensitivity in both the original cohort and the validation cohort. For the cohort, immune exposure information was limited to CMV serostatus.

The CDR3 covers 18 residues, taking in both the cysteine and the phenylalanine. Here the CDR3 DNA is all that survives: 54 bases in frame from base 1. Trimming takes 6 bases off V and 1 base off J; junction bases not matched to a gene: 14. CDR1 and CDR2 (KGHSH, LQKENI) derive from the germline V gene. Library generation was performed with the immunoSEQ multiplex PCR assay. The multiplex PCR relied on a mix of 60 forward primers for TCR Vbeta segments and 13 reverse primers for TCR Jbeta segments. The CDR3 region of rearranged TCR beta genes was amplified from genomic DNA with a multiplex PCR assay. On the Illumina HiSeq System, the amplified TCR beta libraries were sequenced as 87-base-pair reads. Per the original workflow: Across the roughly 700 repertoires, a later analysis counted approximately 83 million unique TCR beta chains, about 10 million of which were shared by at least two donors. Raw reads were error-corrected and collapsed into unique sequences with a nearest-neighbor algorithm that merged closely related sequences to remove PCR and sequencing errors. CDR3 sequences were aligned to IMGT reference sequences to assign V, D and J gene segments. For a sequence to be retained, a match of at least six nucleotides was required to both a V gene segment and a J gene segment. Rearrangements were classified as productive when the CDR3 lacked stop codons and remained in frame with V and J, and all other rearrangements were classified as non-productive. Following IMGT convention, CDR3 was defined as the stretch from the second conserved V-encoded cysteine to the conserved J-encoded phenylalanine. Sequences without an unambiguous match to a single V gene segment were excluded from the earlier analysis of almost 600 of the donors. An earlier analysis of 500 to 700 of the donors classified V segments as functional when productive rearrangements were above 56.7% and as segregating when the standard deviation between donors was above 5%. A statistical classification framework was built for diagnosing cytomegalovirus status from the catalog of TCR beta chain sequences. In a later analysis, V and J genes were assigned by comparing TCR nucleotide sequences against IMGT/GENE-DB human TR gene sequences. In a later analysis, CDR3 sequences and most-parsimonious VDJ recombination scenarios were assigned using the TCRdist pipeline. In a later analysis, each TCR beta chain was defined by its CDR3 amino acid sequence together with its V-gene family, and reads lacking a unique V-gene family were excluded. In a later analysis, nearly 600 highly shared, low-generation-probability nucleotide sequences were removed to address suspected cross-contamination and a sequencing artifact. A later analysis calculated a clonal expansion index for each public chain from normalized within-repertoire ranks of inferred template counts. Generation probabilities in a later analysis came from a VDJ recombination model fitted to out-of-frame rearrangements, and those results were checked against IGoR. A later analysis scored TCR-TCR, TCR-HLA and TCR-CMV co-occurrence with hypergeometric tests, applying a repertoire-size bias correction to TCR pairs. A later analysis estimated false discovery rates by permuting HLA or CMV assignments 20 times. In a later analysis, co-occurring TCRs were grouped using DBSCAN, with TCRdist sequence similarity added in when clustering inside HLA-allele-positive subsets. Co-occurrence clustering excluded repertoires with fewer than 30,000 or more than 120,000 public chains, plus five with anomalous nucleotide sharing. TCRdb obtained this table from immuneACCESS and retained in-frame rearrangements with V and J assigned. These tables miss some clones; where compared with another copy, unresolved V genes account for less than half of the shortfall, and the remainder is unexplained. For V, J and clone size, that table is used; D and trimming come from the DNA. The sample's own table lists some 76,000 clones. The ten largest clonotypes hold approximately 0.81% of the sample.

In total, 500 to 700 healthy bone marrow donors made up the cohort. At the time of sampling, every cohort member was nominally healthy, though immune exposures that went unrecorded were likely present. The donor tested CMV seronegative and was one of the 352 seronegative cohort members. Each donor provided a peripheral blood sample, and peripheral blood mononuclear cells were used for TCR beta sequencing. The Qiagen DNeasy Blood Extraction Kit was used to extract genomic DNA from the blood cell samples. As for this clone: This receptor's antigen is unknown.

This chain joins TRBV18 to TRBJ2-5, with 10 central nucleotides matching TRBD2. Material for sequencing was PBMCs. This receptor was taken from a boy aged 10-17 years in good health and CMV-seronegative. At the DNA level, the sequence is TGTGCCAGCTCCCTTATCCGATCGGGACTAGCGTCCCAAGAGACCCAGTACTTC. Its translation reads: CASSLIRSGLASQETQYF.